Reported below is one T cell receptor (beta chain). Random hexamers were used to reverse transcribe the RNA input (about 0.45 to 1 ug). TCRdb used MiXCR to reprocess the immunoSEQ multiplex PCR reads, holding one entry per CDR3 protein. Altogether about 190,000 distinct CDR3 sequences are present, approximately 95% being singletons, with the ten largest covering 0.15% to 0.2%. This sample was included in a study of CD8 T cells in Susac syndrome. It was negative isolation that provided the CD8+ and CD4+ T cells, whereas TEMRA cells were enriched by FACS. The CDR3 covers 14 residues. Trimming removed 0 bases from V and 5 bases from J, with 8 bases in between. Germline-derived CDR1 and CDR2 are SGHDN and FVKESK.

The sequencing input was CD8+ T cells from PBMCs. This sequence originates from a human donor with Susac syndrome. The chain couples TRBV14 to TRBJ2-1; D gene uncertain. Written as DNA, the CDR3 is TGTGCCAGCAGCCAAGACTACCCTAACAATGAGCAGTTCTTC. Encoded protein: CASSQDYPNNEQFF.